These 27 T cell receptor beta chains came from one sample sequenced in a study of beta chain features in type 1 diabetes. General study findings and limits: All four CD4+ subsets from Type 1 diabetes patients carried moderately but significantly shorter TCRB CDR3s.

The entirety of the isolated RNA underwent reverse transcription, so expressed TCRB transcripts were sequenced. Method: immunoSEQ multiplex PCR; TCRdb's copy keeps in-frame clones and lacks some. The table has 250,000 to 300,000 clones, approximately 25% seen once. No cognate antigen is known for these TCRs. The sequencing sample was made of naive CD4+ T cells from blood. The receptors come from a woman in her twenties or thirties with type 1 diabetes.

The chain joins TRBV5-1 to TRBJ2-2, with D hard to call. Germline loops: CDR1 SGHRS, CDR2 YFSETQ. The ends were cut back, 0 bases at V and 1 base at J, with 10 bases in the middle. The CDR3 consists of 16 residues. The CDR3 DNA reads as TGCGCCAGCAGCTTGGTTTCCCTAAGGAACACCGGGGAGCTGTTTTTT. Amino acid sequence: CASSLVSLRNTGELFF.

This chain uses TRBV29-1 with TRBJ2-1; 10 positions match TRBD2. J was trimmed by 6 bases and V by 4 bases; bases with no gene match: 6. Looked up from germline, CDR1 is SQVTM and CDR2 is ANQGSEA. CDR3 size: 14 residues. The CDR3 here is CSVGPSGRGNEQFF. CDR3 in DNA: TGCAGCGTTGGGCCTAGCGGGAGAGGCAATGAGCAGTTCTTC.

This clone showed up just a few times. The V gene is TRBV19, the J gene TRBJ2-1, with a tentative D call TRBD1 (6 bases). The V gene's germline CDR1 is LNHDA and CDR2 SQIVND (reference sequence). Trimming removed 7 bases from V and 4 bases from J, with 11 bases in between. The CDR3 length is 13 residues. CDR3 sequence: CASTVDRYNEQFF. Written as DNA, the CDR3 is TGTGCCAGTACCGTTGACAGGTACAATGAGCAGTTCTTC.

The chain employs TRBV5-1 and TRBJ2-1; D call uncertain. Per the germline V gene, CDR1 is SGHRS and CDR2 is YFSETQ. V was pared by 0 bases and J by 7 bases, with 5 bases between. The CDR3 totals 12 residues. For the CDR3, the DNA is TGCGCCAGCAGCTTGGGCAGGAATGAGCAGTTCTTC. It is translated as CASSLGRNEQFF.

This clone was recorded a few times. The chain carries TRBV29-1 and TRBJ2-5, with D tentatively TRBD1 (5 bases). Trimming pared 6 bases from V and 2 bases from J, leaving 19 bases between. This CDR3 spans 15 amino acids. Germline V gene sequence: CDR1 SQVTM, CDR2 ANQGSEA. The CDR3 loop reads CSVGFRRQPQETQYF. The CDR3 nucleotides read TGCAGCGTCGGATTCAGGAGACAGCCACAAGAGACCCAGTACTTC.

In its sample, this clone was seen a few times. The V gene is TRBV4-1, the J gene TRBJ1-1; perhaps TRBD1 as D (5 bases). V was pared by 1 base and J by 3 bases, with 18 bases between. CDR1 and CDR2 (germline): MGHRA, YSYEKL. This CDR3 region has 17 residues. The chain's CDR3 is CASSQGKGYRGDTEAFF. In DNA, the CDR3 is TGCGCCAGCAGCCAAGGGAAGGGGTATCGGGGGGACACTGAAGCTTTCTTT.

This clone has only a few counts. The rearrangement joins TRBV5-1 to TRBJ2-3; D might be TRBD2 (6 bases). Germline V gene sequence: CDR1 SGHRS, CDR2 YFSETQ. V was shortened by 0 bases and J by 2 bases, with 13 bases between the two germline ends. The CDR3 length is 16 residues. The chain's CDR3 is CASSLALAEYTDTQYF. In DNA, the CDR3 is TGCGCCAGCAGCTTGGCATTAGCGGAGTACACAGATACGCAGTATTTT.

The chain recombines TRBV9 with TRBJ2-2; 7 bases align to TRBD1. The V gene end was trimmed by 4 bases and the J gene end by 3 bases; junction bases not matched to a gene: 3. CDR1 is SGDLS and CDR2 is YYNGEE in the germline V gene. This CDR3 is built from 14 residues. CDR3 residues: CASSRGQDTGELFF. CDR3 sequence (DNA): TGTGCCAGCAGCAGAGGACAGGACACCGGGGAGCTGTTTTTT. The whole variable domain, remainder taken from reference TRBV9 and TRBJ2-2, is DSGVTQTPKHLITATGQRVTLRCSPRSGDLSVYWYQQSLDQGLQFLIQYYNGEERAKGNILERFSAQQFPDLHSELNLSSLELGDSALYFCASSRGQDTGELFFGEGSRLTVL.

This chain connects TRBV28 to TRBJ1-5; D call uncertain. Trimming stripped 4 bases from V and 10 bases from J, with 14 bases between. Germline V gene lookup returns CDR1 MDHEN and CDR2 SYDVKM. The CDR3 contains 13 residues. CDR3 loop: CASSSAGIKPQHF. The DNA of the CDR3 is TGTGCCAGCAGTTCGGCAGGCATCAAACCCCAGCATTTT.

This clone was detected only a few times. The rearrangement links TRBV25-1 to TRBJ2-3; TRBD2 agrees at 10 bases. CDR1 and CDR2 from the germline V gene are MGHDK and SYGVNS. V shed 3 bases, J shed 3 bases, and the junction held 3 bases outside the gene matches. The CDR3 contains 15 residues. Here the CDR3 DNA reads TGTGCCAGCAGTGAGGGGACTAGCGAAACAGATACGCAGTATTTT. As protein: CASSEGTSETDTQYF. The variable domain in full, completed from reference TRBV25-1 and TRBJ2-3, reads EADIYQTPRYLVIGTGKKITLECSQTMGHDKMYWYQQDPGMELHLIHYSYGVNSTEKGDLSSESTVSRIRTEHFPLTLESARPSHTSQYLCASSEGTSETDTQYFGPGTRLTVL.

The J gene is TRBJ2-1, the V gene TRBV15; perhaps TRBD2 as D (6 bases). Trimming left V 0 bases short and J 7 bases short, with 13 bases between. Germline loops: CDR1 LNHNV, CDR2 YYDKDF (reference sequence). The CDR3 totals 15 residues. CDR3 protein: CATSREGEVGNEQFF. CDR3 coding DNA: TGTGCCACCAGCAGAGAGGGGGAGGTTGGTAATGAGCAGTTCTTC.

This clone was counted a single time. This CDR3 reads CAWSVLNSLEAFF. In DNA form, the CDR3 reads TGTGCCTGGAGTGTACTTAATTCACTTGAAGCTTTCTTT. The chain is built from TRBV30 and TRBJ1-1; D unresolved. Looked up from germline, CDR1 is GTSNPN and CDR2 is SVGIG (reference sequence). The CDR3 runs to 13 residues. The V end was cut by 0 bases, the J end by 7 bases, with 12 bases between.

The gene calls are TRBV7-2 and TRBJ2-3; 8 nucleotides align to TRBD2. Per germline, CDR1 SGHTA and CDR2 FQGNSA. This CDR3 contains 16 residues. J lost 4 bases, V lost 4 bases, and 10 bases had no gene match. CDR3 residues: CASSYLAGTVPDTQYF. The CDR3 nucleotides read TGTGCCAGCAGCTATCTAGCGGGTACCGTTCCAGATACGCAGTATTTT.

The rearrangement links TRBV29-1 to TRBJ1-1, with 10 bases identical to TRBD1. The CDR3 has 15 amino acids. With V trimmed by 1 base and J by 1 base, 3 bases remained unmatched. Germline V gene sequence: CDR1 SQVTM, CDR2 ANQGSEA. The CDR3, as DNA: TGCAGCGTTGAAGGGACAGGGGGGTGGAACACTGAAGCTTTCTTT. Its translation is CSVEGTGGWNTEAFF.

This rearrangement joins TRBV5-1 to TRBJ2-7, with D uncertain. The CDR3 has 12 amino acids. V was pared by 4 bases and J by 5 bases, with 10 bases between. In germline, CDR1 is SGHRS, CDR2 YFSETQ. The DNA for the CDR3 is TGCGCCAGCAGCCCCCGAGTCCACGAGCAGTACTTC. Translated, it gives CASSPRVHEQYF.

A few counts support this clone. The V and J genes are TRBV2 and TRBJ2-1; tentative D call: TRBD1 (6 bases). The CDR3 loop spans 16 amino acids. V shed 5 bases and J shed 7 bases, with 21 bases lying between them. Germline values: CDR1 SNHLY, CDR2 FYNNEI. CDR3 DNA: TGTGCCAGCAGTCGAGGCCCACAGGGAAGGAGAAATGAGCAGTTCTTC. Encoded protein: CASSRGPQGRRNEQFF.

The J gene is TRBJ2-1, the V gene TRBV5-6; 10 bases fit TRBD2. Germline trimming cut 3 bases from V and 3 bases from J; bases unmatched to any gene: 3. CDR1 is SGHDT, CDR2 YYEEEE, per germline. The CDR3 is made up of 15 amino acids. The CDR3 reads CASSSLAGVYNEQFF. The CDR3 nucleotides read TGTGCCAGCAGCTCCCTAGCGGGAGTCTACAATGAGCAGTTCTTC.

The table lists this clone with a few counts. This chain joins TRBV7-3 and TRBJ2-7; TRBD2 agrees at 12 bases. The CDR3 has 16 amino acids. J was trimmed by 5 bases and V by 2 bases; bases with no gene match: 7. Germline V gives CDR1 SGHTA, CDR2 FQGTGA. DNA for the CDR3: TGTGCCAGCAGCTTAGGACTAGCGGGACCCCGGGACGAGCAGTACTTC. Residues: CASSLGLAGPRDEQYF.

The chain uses TRBV2 and TRBJ1-5; D might be TRBD1 (5 bases). V lost 6 bases, J lost 3 bases, and 18 bases lay in between. CDR3 length: 16 residues. From germline, CDR1 is SNHLY and CDR2 FYNNEI. The CDR3 is CASSDIPRGLNQPQHF. The CDR3 region has the DNA TGTGCCAGCAGCGACATCCCTAGGGGCCTCAATCAGCCCCAGCATTTT.

V is TRBV5-1 and J is TRBJ1-1, with D tentatively TRBD1 (5 bases). Deletions cut 0 bases from V and 0 bases from J, with 12 bases between. The CDR3 runs to 16 residues. Germline V gene data show CDR1 as SGHRS and CDR2 as YFSETQ. The CDR3 loop reads CASSLGQGNMNTEAFF. The CDR3 DNA follows: TGCGCCAGCAGCTTGGGGCAGGGCAACATGAACACTGAAGCTTTCTTT.

The chain joins TRBV30 to TRBJ2-1, with a possible D match to TRBD1 (5 bases). CDR3 length equals 16 residues. The V gene lost 5 bases and the J gene lost 0 bases, with 17 bases spanning the gap. CDR1 GTSNPN and CDR2 SVGIG come from the germline V gene (reference sequence). The CDR3 loop reads CAWLPLTASSYNEQFF. The DNA of the CDR3 is TGTGCCTGGCTCCCCCTGACAGCGAGCTCCTACAATGAGCAGTTCTTC. Filled out from reference TRBV30 and TRBJ2-1, the complete variable domain reads SQTIHQWPATLVQPVGSPLSLECTVEGTSNPNLYWYRQAAGRGLQLLFYSVGIGQISSEVPQNLSASRPQDRQFILSSKKLLLSDSGFYLCAWLPLTASSYNEQFFGPGTRLTVL.

This clone was observed a handful of times. This sequence joins TRBV29-1 and TRBJ1-5, with 7 bases fitting TRBD1. This CDR3 is 13 amino acids long. Trimming removed 4 bases from V and 4 bases from J; junction bases left unmatched: 4. Germline values: CDR1 SQVTM, CDR2 ANQGSEA. CDR3 nucleotides: TGCAGCGTTGGAGGGACAGATAATCAGCCCCAGCATTTT. Protein: CSVGGTDNQPQHF. Variable domain in full (rest from reference TRBV29-1 and TRBJ1-5): SAVISQKPSRDICQRGTSLTIQCQVDSQVTMMFWYRQQPGQSLTLIATANQGSEATYESGFVIDKFPISRPNLTFSTLTVSNMSPEDSSIYLCSVGGTDNQPQHFGDGTRLSIL.

In this sample, this clone turned up a few times. The chain carries TRBV2 and TRBJ2-5, with 12 bases fitting TRBD2. The CDR3 is made up of 15 amino acids. The germline gives CDR1 SNHLY, CDR2 FYNNEI. Losses at the gene ends were 5 bases for V and 5 bases for J; bases not matched to a gene: 6. The CDR3: CASSTLAGGWETQYF. Written as DNA, the CDR3 is TGTGCCAGCAGTACCCTAGCGGGAGGGTGGGAGACCCAGTACTTC.

This rearrangement joins TRBV13 to TRBJ2-5; 8 bases line up with TRBD1. Trimming took 4 bases from V and 5 from J; bases not matched to a gene: 6. Germline V gene lookup returns CDR1 PRHDT and CDR2 FYEKMQ (reference sequence). This CDR3 spans 14 amino acids. The CDR3 loop is CASSWTGRTETQYF. The DNA of the CDR3 is TGTGCCAGCAGCTGGACAGGGCGCACCGAGACCCAGTACTTC.

The rearrangement uses TRBV29-1 and TRBJ1-2; TRBD1 agrees at 8 bases. V trimming: 5 bases; J trimming: 5 bases; junction bases outside the gene matches: 10. There are 14 residues in the CDR3. Germline CDR1 SQVTM, CDR2 ANQGSEA. Here the CDR3 reads CSVSGQGAEYGYTF. The CDR3 nucleotides are TGCAGCGTTTCGGGGCAGGGGGCTGAGTATGGCTACACCTTC.

This clone was recorded once. The chain joins TRBV9 to TRBJ2-7; D is ambiguous. This CDR3 is 14 amino acids long. V was clipped by 1 base and J by 4 bases, with 12 bases between them. CDR1 and CDR2 (germline): SGDLS, YYNGEE. Here the CDR3 DNA reads TGTGCCAGCAGCGTACTCTCAGGCATTTACGAGCAGTACTTC. It is translated as CASSVLSGIYEQYF.

The genes are TRBV28 and TRBJ1-5; D unclear. This CDR3 is built from 11 residues. The germline gives CDR1 MDHEN, CDR2 SYDVKM. Trimming pared 8 bases from V and 0 bases from J, leaving 2 bases between. The CDR3 sequence: CASYSNQPQHF. Written as DNA, the CDR3 is TGTGCCAGCTATAGCAATCAGCCCCAGCATTTT.